One and the same sample provided the 27 T cell receptor beta chains below, sequenced in a study of radiotherapy plus CTLA-4 blockade in lung cancer. Generated by immunoSEQ multiplex PCR, the TCRdb table keeps only in-frame clones and is missing some. This sample has 84,000 or so clones, with around 81% found just once. The specimen comprised peripheral blood, sampled from a patient treated with radiotherapy plus ipilimumab. These receptors were taken from a human donor with non-small cell lung cancer that progressed on radiotherapy plus ipilimumab.

The chain is built from TRBV5-1 and TRBJ2-5; unclear D gene. V lost 4 bases, J lost 3 bases, and 16 bases lay in between. The germline V gene encodes CDR1 SGHRS and CDR2 YFSETQ. The CDR3 contains 15 residues. The CDR3 spells CASSRWSDPKETQYF. The CDR3 DNA reads TGCGCCAGCAGCCGATGGTCGGACCCCAAAGAGACCCAGTACTTC.

The DNA of the CDR3 is TGTGCCAGCAGTGACGGGAGCTATGGCTACACCTTC. Translation gives CASSDGSYGYTF. The rearrangement links TRBV6-4 to TRBJ1-2; D is undetermined. The ends were cut back, 2 bases at V and 4 bases at J, with 5 bases in the middle. CDR1 is MRHNA, CDR2 SNTAGT, per germline. This CDR3 is 12 amino acids long.

The J gene is TRBJ1-2, the V gene TRBV6-1, with no clear D. The CDR3 length is 13 residues. In germline, CDR1 is MNHNS, CDR2 SASEGT. V shed 2 bases and J shed 10 bases, with 14 bases lying between them. The CDR3 is CASSENLGRAYTF. CDR3 bases: TGTGCCAGCAGTGAAAATCTGGGCAGAGCCTACACCTTC.

The DNA for the CDR3 is TGTGCCAGTAGTCTTCGCCCGAACCCCGGGTATGCGGACACTGAAGCTTTCTTT. Its translation: CASSLRPNPGYADTEAFF. The chain joins TRBV19 to TRBJ1-1; D not resolved. The V end was cut by 5 bases, the J end by 3 bases, with 25 bases between. Germline CDR1 and CDR2: LNHDA and SQIVND (reference sequence). The CDR3 totals 18 residues.

The gene calls are TRBV7-8 and TRBJ1-2, with a weak D call TRBD1 (6 bases). The CDR3 runs 14 residues. Trimming cost V 2 bases and J 3 bases, with 10 bases left between them. Germline-derived CDR1 and CDR2 are SGHVS and FQNEAQ. The chain's CDR3 is CASSLQGTDYGYTF. CDR3 DNA sequence: TGTGCCAGCAGCTTACAGGGGACTGACTATGGCTACACCTTC.

The chain uses TRBV4-2 and TRBJ2-1; possibly TRBD2 for D (6 bases). With 0 bases removed from V and 0 bases from J, the gap between germline ends came to 12 bases. Germline lookup yields CDR1 LGHNA and CDR2 YNFKEQ. There are 17 residues in the CDR3. This chain's CDR3 is CASSQDRERASYNEQFF. The CDR3 DNA is TGTGCCAGCAGCCAAGATCGGGAGCGGGCCTCCTACAATGAGCAGTTCTTC.

This chain joins TRBV6-5 and TRBJ1-1; D gene uncertain. CDR1 MNHEY and CDR2 SVGAGI come from the germline V gene. V dropped 6 bases and J dropped 5 bases, with 16 bases sitting between them. The CDR3 is 14 residues long. In DNA form, the CDR3 reads TGTGCCAGCAGATCGGTGACTAGTAGGACTGAAGCTTTCTTT. Encoded protein: CASRSVTSRTEAFF.

This sequence joins TRBV7-2 and TRBJ1-1; 12 bases map to TRBD1. The CDR3 is made up of 16 amino acids. V was clipped by 3 bases and J by 5 bases; unmatched bases: 7. CDR1 and CDR2 from the germline V gene are SGHTA and FQGNSA. The CDR3 coding sequence is TGTGCCAGCAGCTTGGAGGGACAGGGGGCGGGTACTGAAGCTTTCTTT. The encoded protein is CASSLEGQGAGTEAFF.

The chain carries TRBV6-5 and TRBJ1-1; D unresolved. The germline V gene has CDR1 MNHEY and CDR2 SVGAGI. V lost 0 bases and J 0 bases, leaving 11 bases between the germline ends. The CDR3 is 16 amino acids. The CDR3 reads CASSYSIVSLNTEAFF. Written as DNA, the CDR3 is TGTGCCAGCAGTTACTCGATTGTCAGCCTGAACACTGAAGCTTTCTTT.

The chain carries TRBV7-2 and TRBJ1-2; D ambiguous. CDR3 length: 15 amino acids. Germline V gene data show CDR1 as SGHTA and CDR2 as FQGNSA. V was shortened by 1 base and J by 7 bases, with 16 bases between the two germline ends. The CDR3 DNA reads TGTGCCAGCAGCTTAGGGCCCAACCCTCGGGCTGGCTACACCTTC. It codes for CASSLGPNPRAGYTF.

The table lists this clone with a few counts. The chain joins TRBV19 to TRBJ2-2; D uncertain. V lost 5 bases to trimming and J lost 3 bases, with 7 bases between them. Germline V gives CDR1 LNHDA, CDR2 SQIVND (reference sequence). The CDR3 length is 13 residues. The CDR3 reads CASSLTYTGELFF. The DNA for the CDR3 is TGTGCCAGTAGTTTAACCTACACCGGGGAGCTGTTTTTT.

This clone showed up just once. The J gene is TRBJ2-3, the V gene TRBV4-3; 11 positions agree with TRBD2. Losses at the gene ends were 1 base for V and 2 bases for J; bases not matched to a gene: 2. CDR1 and CDR2 from the germline V gene are LGHNA and YSLEER. CDR3 length: 16 amino acids. This CDR3 is CASSQGLAGTTDTQYF. The CDR3 DNA reads TGCGCCAGCAGCCAAGGACTAGCGGGGACCACAGATACGCAGTATTTT.

In nucleotides, the CDR3 is TGTGCCAGCAGCCCGGGACTAGCGGGTAACAATGAGCAGTTCTTC. Translating gives CASSPGLAGNNEQFF. The chain has TRBV5-4 and TRBJ2-1; 12 nucleotides match TRBD2. The CDR3 totals 15 residues. Per the germline V gene, CDR1 is SGHNT and CDR2 is YYREEE (reference sequence). V shed 4 bases and J 5 bases; nucleotides not matched to a gene: 4. Full variable domain (outside the CDR3, taken from reference TRBV5-4 and TRBJ2-1): ETGVTQSPTHLIKTRGQQVTLRCSSQSGHNTVSWYQQALGQGPQFIFQYYREEENGRGNFPPRFSGLQFPNYSSELNVNALELDDSALYLCASSPGLAGNNEQFFGPGTRLTVL.

J is TRBJ1-5 and V is TRBV2; no definite D call. CDR1 and CDR2 (germline): SNHLY, FYNNEI. V was shortened by 6 bases and J by 0 bases, with 9 bases between the two germline ends. This CDR3 contains 14 residues. The CDR3 loop reads CASRETYSNQPQHF. Written as DNA, the CDR3 is TGTGCCAGCAGGGAAACCTATAGCAATCAGCCCCAGCATTTT.

This chain uses TRBV5-6 with TRBJ2-1; D is undetermined. This CDR3 region has 15 residues. Looked up from germline, CDR1 is SGHDT and CDR2 is YYEEEE. The V end was cut by 3 bases, the J end by 5 bases, with 15 bases between. CDR3 sequence reads: CASSSYSRGNNEQFF. The CDR3 DNA reads as TGTGCCAGCAGCTCGTATAGCCGTGGGAACAATGAGCAGTTCTTC.

The chain has TRBV19 and TRBJ2-3, with 11 bases matching TRBD1. CDR3 length equals 15 residues. Germline V gene sequence: CDR1 LNHDA, CDR2 SQIVND (reference sequence). V was clipped by 6 bases and J by 2 bases; unmatched bases: 4. CDR3 amino acids: CASRVGQGVTDTQYF. In DNA, the CDR3 is TGTGCCAGTAGGGTGGGACAGGGGGTCACAGATACGCAGTATTTT.

This clone has just a few counts. CDR3: CASSHGRWAYNQPQHF. The CDR3, as DNA: TGTGCCAGCAGCCACGGGCGGTGGGCGTACAATCAGCCCCAGCATTTT. The chain links TRBV6-6 to TRBJ1-5; unclear D gene. The CDR3 loop spans 16 amino acids. Germline V gene data show CDR1 as MNHNY and CDR2 as SVGAGI (reference sequence). V lost 6 bases to trimming and J lost 3 bases, with 18 bases between them.

The chain carries TRBV6-5 and TRBJ2-2; 8 bases fit TRBD1. The CDR3 is 14 residues long. CDR1 and CDR2 from the germline V gene are MNHEY and SVGAGI. After removal of 6 bases from V and 4 bases from J, the junction contained 4 bases not matched to a gene. The CDR3 bases are TGTGCCAGCAGGGACAGGGCGACCACCGGGGAGCTGTTTTTT. Translation: CASRDRATTGELFF.

The CDR3 reads CATSGGWTGEHEQYF. The CDR3 DNA sequence: TGTGCCACCAGCGGGGGGTGGACGGGTGAGCACGAGCAGTACTTC. This rearrangement joins TRBV15 to TRBJ2-7; D may be TRBD2 (6 bases). V was shortened by 5 bases and J by 5 bases, with 19 bases between the two germline ends. Germline V CDR1 and CDR2: LNHNV, YYDKDF (reference sequence). The CDR3 is 15 amino acids.

The V and J genes are TRBV13 and TRBJ2-1, with TRBD2 identical over 8 bases. The CDR3 is 16 residues long. The trim removed 3 bases at V and 3 bases at J, leaving 7 bases unmatched. In germline, CDR1 is PRHDT, CDR2 FYEKMQ (reference sequence). CDR3 in DNA: TGTGCCAGCAGCTTGCGAGCGGGAGCGGGCTACAATGAGCAGTTCTTC. This sequence encodes CASSLRAGAGYNEQFF.

V and J are TRBV28 and TRBJ1-2; 12 positions match TRBD1. J gave up 5 bases and V 6 bases, and 7 bases lay outside the gene matches. Germline loops: CDR1 MDHEN, CDR2 SYDVKM. This CDR3 contains 15 residues. CDR3 sequence reads: CASRGTGGGGYGYTF. The CDR3 DNA sequence: TGTGCCAGCAGGGGGACAGGGGGCGGAGGATATGGCTACACCTTC.

The chain carries TRBV5-1 and TRBJ2-7; 7 nucleotides match TRBD1. The V segment lost 4 bases and the J segment 3 bases; nucleotides outside the gene matches: 4. CDR3 size: 13 residues. Germline V gene sequence: CDR1 SGHRS, CDR2 YFSETQ. The CDR3 is CASSGGQIYEQYF. The CDR3 DNA reads as TGCGCCAGCAGCGGGGGACAGATCTACGAGCAGTACTTC.

The chain has TRBV15 and TRBJ1-2; D not certain. CDR1 and CDR2 from the germline V gene are LNHNV and YYDKDF (reference sequence). This CDR3 contains 14 residues. V was cut by 0 bases and J by 0 bases, with 5 bases left in between. Here the CDR3 reads CATSRDPPNYGYTF. The CDR3 coding sequence is TGTGCCACCAGCAGAGATCCACCTAACTATGGCTACACCTTC. Complete variable domain (other parts from reference TRBV15 and TRBJ1-2): DAMVIQNPRYQVTQFGKPVTLSCSQTLNHNVMYWYQQKSSQAPKLLFHYYDKDFNNEADTPDNFQSRRPNTSFCFLDIRSPGLGDTAMYLCATSRDPPNYGYTFGSGTRLTVV.

This clone has just one count. The V and J genes are TRBV30 and TRBJ2-2; TRBD1 aligns across 7 bases. The CDR3 is 13 amino acids. J gave up 6 bases and V 7 bases, and 8 bases lay outside the gene matches. Germline V lookup: CDR1 GTSNPN, CDR2 SVGIG (reference sequence). The CDR3 nucleotides are TGTGCCTCGTCCCGACAGGGCCCCGGGGAGCTGTTTTTT. It specifies CASSRQGPGELFF.

Comments on this clone: Other DNA sequences in this specimen translate into the identical CDR3. The rearrangement links TRBV5-1 to TRBJ2-7; D gene uncertain. Per the germline V gene, CDR1 is SGHRS and CDR2 is YFSETQ. The CDR3 runs to 13 residues. The germline V and J ends were trimmed by 0 bases and 0 bases, with 4 bases remaining between them. The CDR3 DNA sequence: TGCGCCAGCAGCTTGGATAACTCCTACGAGCAGTACTTC. Amino acid sequence: CASSLDNSYEQYF.

The count of this clone is one. The chain uses TRBV11-2 and TRBJ2-7; D possibly corresponds to TRBD2 (6 bases). CDR1 and CDR2 from the germline V gene are SGHAT and FQNNGV. Trimming left V 3 bases short and J 2 bases short, with 14 bases between. CDR3 length: 15 residues. CDR3 sequence: CASSLYGGGAYEQYF. The CDR3 DNA reads as TGTGCCAGCAGCTTGTATGGGGGAGGAGCCTACGAGCAGTACTTC.

The rearrangement joins TRBV5-1 to TRBJ2-7; 9 bases match TRBD1. This CDR3 is built from 14 residues. CDR1 is SGHRS and CDR2 is YFSETQ in the germline V gene. Trimming took 5 bases from V and 5 from J; bases not matched to a gene: 8. CDR3 bases: TGCGCCAGCAGACACCTGGGACAGGGTGACGAGCAGTACTTC. Protein product: CASRHLGQGDEQYF.